The 20 T cell receptor beta chains presented below share a single source sample, sequenced in a study of cytomegalovirus exposure and HLA in healthy donors (dated by TCRdb to about 2017). Preparation of the library involved the immunoSEQ multiplex PCR assay. For the multiplex PCR, a mixture combining 60 forward primers for TCR Vbeta segments and 13 reverse primers for TCR Jbeta segments was used. In TCRdb, the immuneACCESS table is reduced to in-frame sequences with V and J assigned. These tables do not hold every clone; where another copy was compared, an unresolved V gene accounts for under half, and the others remain unexplained. For this sample there are about 150,000 clones; 70% to 80% appear just once. 7.7% of the sample is taken by the ten largest. The specimen was PBMCs. Source of these receptors: a man aged 25-40 years in good health and CMV-seropositive.

The chain employs TRBV5-4 and TRBJ2-3; 8 nucleotides agree with TRBD2. Germline-derived CDR1 and CDR2 are SGHNT and YYREEE (reference sequence). The CDR3 totals 19 residues. The ends lost 1 base at V and 0 bases at J; junction bases unmatched: 13. This CDR3 reads CASSLRRIAGTGSTDTQYF. DNA of the CDR3: TGTGCCAGCAGCTTGAGGAGAATAGCGGGGACTGGTAGCACAGATACGCAGTATTTT.

The rearrangement joins TRBV11-2 to TRBJ1-2, with no clear D. CDR3 length equals 15 residues. Trimming took off 5 bases at V and 4 bases at J, with 17 bases between the two ends. Per germline, CDR1 SGHAT and CDR2 FQNNGV. For the CDR3, the DNA is TGTGCCAGCAGCCCCCTGGGAGGCCAAGCCTATGGCTACACCTTC. It translates to CASSPLGGQAYGYTF.

V gene TRBV6-1 combines with J gene TRBJ1-6; weak D call: TRBD1 (5 bases). CDR1 is MNHNS, CDR2 SASEGT, per germline. The CDR3 loop spans 13 amino acids. The germline V and J ends were trimmed by 5 bases and 11 bases, with 13 bases remaining between them. This chain's CDR3 is CASSPRDQPPLHF. The CDR3 nucleotides are TGTGCCAGCAGTCCCAGGGATCAGCCACCCCTCCACTTT.

V gene TRBV4-3 combines with J gene TRBJ2-5; D gene uncertain. The CDR3 has 13 amino acids. The germline V gene has CDR1 LGHNA and CDR2 YSLEER. Deletions cut 0 bases from V and 5 bases from J, with 7 bases between. CDR3 amino acids: CASSQDLRETQYF. CDR3 bases: TGCGCCAGCAGCCAAGATTTGCGGGAGACCCAGTACTTC.

There are a few counts of this clone. This chain links TRBV11-3 with TRBJ2-5, with TRBD1 identical over 9 bases. The germline CDR1 and CDR2 sequences are SGHNT and YENEEA. This CDR3 comprises 15 residues. V lost 5 bases and J lost 5; bases outside the gene matches: 9. DNA for the CDR3: TGTGCCAGCAGCCCCGGACAGGGGCGAGATGAGACCCAGTACTTC. Its translation: CASSPGQGRDETQYF.

This clone was recorded at least ten times. The J gene is TRBJ1-1, the V gene TRBV5-5, with 7 bases lining up with TRBD1. The V segment lost 7 bases and the J segment 2 bases; nucleotides outside the gene matches: 5. Per germline, CDR1 SGHKS and CDR2 YYEKEE (reference sequence). This CDR3 has 13 amino acids. The chain's CDR3 is CASDRDLNTEAFF. CDR3 DNA sequence: TGTGCCAGCGACAGGGATTTAAACACTGAAGCTTTCTTT.

This chain uses TRBV6-5 with TRBJ1-2; 8 nucleotides match TRBD1. The length of the CDR3 is 12 residues. Trimming took 7 bases from V and 8 from J; bases not matched to a gene: 6. Germline CDR1 reads MNHEY; CDR2 reads SVGAGI. DNA for the CDR3: TGTGCCAGCACCGGACAGGGCCGGGGCTACACCTTC. It specifies CASTGQGRGYTF.

V usage is TRBV9 and J usage is TRBJ1-5; D remains ambiguous. CDR1 is SGDLS and CDR2 is YYNGEE in the germline V gene. The CDR3 spans 14 residues. V shed 2 bases and J shed 4 bases, with 10 bases lying between them. CDR3 sequence: CASSVGSLNQPQHF. DNA for the CDR3: TGTGCCAGCAGCGTGGGCTCGTTAAATCAGCCCCAGCATTTT.

In its sample, this clone was seen a few times. The chain has TRBV6-5 and TRBJ2-3; D unresolved. V was trimmed by 5 bases and J by 0 bases, leaving 9 bases between them. Looked up from germline, CDR1 is MNHEY and CDR2 is SVGAGI. The CDR3 contains 14 residues. The CDR3: CASSKQVSTDTQYF. CDR3 bases: TGTGCCAGCAGTAAGCAGGTTAGCACAGATACGCAGTATTTT.

This sequence joins TRBV11-2 and TRBJ2-7, with D possibly being TRBD1 (6 bases). V was pared by 5 bases and J by 1 base, with 9 bases between. The CDR3 sequence is 13 residues long. Germline lookup yields CDR1 SGHAT and CDR2 FQNNGV. The CDR3 is CASSRTGSYEQYF. The CDR3 DNA is TGTGCCAGCAGCCGTACAGGGTCCTACGAGCAGTACTTC.

CDR3 coding DNA: TGCGCCAGCCTTTTTGAGCAGTACTTC. Translating gives CASLFEQYF. This chain links TRBV4-1 with TRBJ2-7; D is unclear. Per germline, CDR1 MGHRA and CDR2 YSYEKL. V lost 8 bases and J 7 bases, leaving 6 bases between the germline ends. This CDR3 spans 9 amino acids.

This clone was recorded only once. The chain joins TRBV13 to TRBJ2-5; maybe TRBD1 (6 bases). The CDR3 covers 13 residues. Per the germline V gene, CDR1 is PRHDT and CDR2 is FYEKMQ (reference sequence). V was pared by 1 base and J by 6 bases, with 9 bases between. CDR3 sequence (DNA): TGTGCCAGCAGCTTAGATACAGGGAAGACCCAGTACTTC. It is translated as CASSLDTGKTQYF.

The chain employs TRBV18 and TRBJ2-5; the match to TRBD2 covers 8 bases. This CDR3 is built from 17 residues. V dropped 3 bases and J dropped 5; count of bases not matched to a gene: 14. Germline assignment: CDR1 KGHSH and CDR2 LQKENI. The CDR3 sequence: CASSPAIDGTGGETQYF. CDR3 sequence (DNA): TGTGCCAGCTCACCGGCTATTGACGGGACGGGAGGGGAGACCCAGTACTTC.

The chain uses TRBV7-2 and TRBJ2-3; D is perhaps TRBD2 (7 bases). V lost 5 bases and J 0 bases, leaving 15 bases between the germline ends. The CDR3 is made up of 16 amino acids. From germline, CDR1 is SGHTA and CDR2 FQGNSA. CDR3: CASSRQGGVSTDTQYF. The CDR3, as DNA: TGTGCCAGCAGCCGGCAAGGGGGGGTTAGCACAGATACGCAGTATTTT.

The genes are TRBV9 and TRBJ1-3; unclear D gene. Germline V lookup: CDR1 SGDLS, CDR2 YYNGEE. V gave up 1 base and J gave up 2 bases, with 13 bases separating them. The CDR3 runs 16 residues. As DNA, the CDR3 is TGTGCCAGCAGCGTAATTTCGGGAGGCCCTGGAAACACCATATATTTT. As protein: CASSVISGGPGNTIYF.

This clone showed up just once. The J gene is TRBJ2-1, the V gene TRBV15; 13 nucleotides match TRBD2. This CDR3 has 19 amino acids. With 2 bases clipped from V and 0 bases from J, the junction kept 7 bases outside the gene matches. CDR1 is LNHNV and CDR2 is YYDKDF in the germline V gene (reference sequence). CDR3 residues: CATSRPGLAGALSYNEQFF. In nucleotides, the CDR3 is TGTGCCACCAGCAGACCCGGACTAGCGGGAGCCCTCTCCTACAATGAGCAGTTCTTC.

V and J are TRBV19 and TRBJ1-6; no clear D gene. The CDR3 is 13 residues long. V was pared by 6 bases and J by 9 bases, with 12 bases between. From germline, CDR1 is LNHDA and CDR2 SQIVND (reference sequence). The CDR3 protein is CASREEERSPLHF. CDR3 nucleotides: TGTGCCAGTAGGGAGGAGGAACGTTCACCCCTCCACTTT.

The chain links TRBV7-6 to TRBJ1-2, with 8 bases lining up with TRBD1. CDR1 and CDR2 (germline): SGHVS, FNYEAQ. With 2 bases clipped from V and 6 bases from J, the junction kept 8 bases outside the gene matches. The CDR3 is 15 amino acids. CDR3 sequence: CASSLSPGGWNGYTF. CDR3 bases: TGTGCCAGCAGCTTATCTCCAGGGGGCTGGAATGGCTACACCTTC. The complete variable domain, with remaining parts taken from reference TRBV7-6 and TRBJ1-2, reads GAGVSQSPRYKVTKRGQDVALRCDPISGHVSLYWYRQALGQGPEFLTYFNYEAQQDKSGLPNDRFSAERPEGSISTLTIQRTEQRDSAMYRCASSLSPGGWNGYTFGSGTRLTVV.

The chain joins TRBV4-1 to TRBJ1-5; D may be TRBD1 (6 bases). Trimming took off 2 bases at V and 7 bases at J, with 21 bases between the two ends. The CDR3 is 17 amino acids. From germline, CDR1 is MGHRA and CDR2 YSYEKL. The chain's CDR3 is CASSQWPGDAQDQPQHF. CDR3 sequence (DNA): TGCGCCAGCAGCCAATGGCCAGGGGACGCACAGGACCAGCCCCAGCATTTT.

This clone was seen only a few times. The chain links TRBV6-6 to TRBJ2-5; a possible D gene is TRBD1 (5 bases). The germline V gene encodes CDR1 MNHNY and CDR2 SVGAGI (reference sequence). The CDR3 has 14 amino acids. The V and J ends lost 0 bases and 2 bases respectively, with 7 bases between them. This CDR3 is CASSYSGVQETQYF. Written as DNA, the CDR3 is TGTGCCAGCAGTTACTCAGGGGTTCAAGAGACCCAGTACTTC.